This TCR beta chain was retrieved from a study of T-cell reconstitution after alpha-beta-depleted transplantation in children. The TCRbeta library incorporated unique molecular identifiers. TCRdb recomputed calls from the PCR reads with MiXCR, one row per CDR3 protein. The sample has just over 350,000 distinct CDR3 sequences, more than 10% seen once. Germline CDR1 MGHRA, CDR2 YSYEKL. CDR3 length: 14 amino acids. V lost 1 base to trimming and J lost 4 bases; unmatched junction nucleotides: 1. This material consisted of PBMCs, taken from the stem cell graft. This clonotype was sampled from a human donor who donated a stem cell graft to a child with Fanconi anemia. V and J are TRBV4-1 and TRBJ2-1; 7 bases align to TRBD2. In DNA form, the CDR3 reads TGCGCCAGCAGCCAAGGACTAGCTTACAATGAGCAGTTCTTC. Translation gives CASSQGLAYNEQFF.